This T cell receptor beta chain was profiled in a study of OX40 agonist ivuxolimab in advanced cancers. Points from the study as a whole: Partly responding patients at 0.1-3.0 mg/kg showed some of the smallest clonal expansion.

Sequencing was performed with immunoSEQ multiplex PCR; in TCRdb, only in-frame clones are kept and a portion is missing. The sample lists approximately 68,000 clones; 80% to 90% were seen once. Comments on this clone: Its antigen is currently unknown.

The sequence was obtained from an adult with an advanced solid tumor such as melanoma, head and neck, liver or kidney cancer. This sample comprised CD4+ or CD8+ T cells sorted from blood, obtained in a trial of the OX40 agonist ivuxolimab.

Here the CDR3 DNA reads TGTGCCAGCAGCCGAGCGGGACAGAACCTACCTTTGGAGCAGTACTTC. Protein sequence: CASSRAGQNLPLEQYF. The rearrangement joins TRBV28 to TRBJ2-7, with D possibly being TRBD1 or TRBD2 (7 bases each). The CDR3 length is 16 residues. Germline values: CDR1 MDHEN, CDR2 SYDVKM. Deletions cut 6 bases from V and 7 bases from J, with 25 bases between. The whole variable domain, remainder taken from reference TRBV28 and TRBJ2-7, is DVKVTQSSRYLVKRTGEKVFLECVQDMDHENMFWYRQDPGLGLRLIYFSYDVKMKEKGDIPEGYSVSREKKERFSLILESASTNQTSMYLCASSRAGQNLPLEQYFGPGTRLTVT.